This T cell receptor beta chain was sequenced in a study of human T cells and chemical hapten exposure. The time point is: pre-sensitization, week 0. Treatment in this sample: therapeutic diphenylcyclopropenone sensitization with weekly scalp DPC. TCRdb recomputed calls from the RACE reads with MiXCR, one row per CDR3 protein. The top ten clones hold around 2.6% of a sample with 350,000 to 450,000 distinct CDR3 sequences, 5.1% of them seen once. V gave up 6 bases and J gave up 0 bases, with 12 bases separating them. Germline-derived CDR1 and CDR2 are KGHSH and LQKENI. The CDR3 contains 15 residues. This clonotype was counted only a few times.

The clonotype comes from a woman aged 45-59 years with alopecia areata. Some clones in this sample may be carry-over from other donors' samples. Material: whole blood, obtained in connection with sensitization to the hapten diphenylcyclopropenone (DPC). The gene calls are TRBV18 and TRBJ2-1; TRBD1 might be the D (6 bases). CDR3 protein: CASSGTFSSYNEQFF. In nucleotides, the CDR3 is TGTGCCAGCTCCGGGACATTCAGCTCCTACAATGAGCAGTTCTTC.